This T cell receptor beta chain appears in the sequencing data of a study of T cell responses to AZD1222 COVID-19 vaccine. The ends were cut back, 0 bases at V and 6 bases at J, with 9 bases in the middle. Germline loops: CDR1 SGHRS, CDR2 YFSETQ. The CDR3 sequence is 13 residues long. This table comes from immunoSEQ multiplex PCR, and its TCRdb copy is limited to in-frame clones, with some not included. This sample carries some 190,000 clones, about 90% of them seen once, and the ten largest clones take approximately 7.7%. The clonotype originates from an adult in good health. This specimen consisted of peripheral blood, obtained on day 0 of AZD1222 vaccination. The V gene is TRBV5-1, the J gene TRBJ1-2; D gene uncertain. This CDR3 reads CASSLVRLDGYTF. The CDR3 nucleotides are TGCGCCAGCAGCTTGGTTCGTCTGGATGGCTACACCTTC.